This TCR beta chain was retrieved from a study of cytomegalovirus exposure and HLA in healthy donors (dated by TCRdb to about 2017). About the investigation overall: In an earlier analysis of under 750 of the donors, 276 Gb of sequence data and some 100 million unique TCR beta sequences from roughly 200 million T cells were reported. Both class I and class II loci were covered by HLA typing, at four-digit resolution. To predict cytomegalovirus infection status, the study combined high-throughput TCR immunosequencing, statistical association of individual TCRs with disease status, and machine learning. Among the roughly 400 genotyped donors, roughly 80% belonged to the genetic ancestry cluster associated with self-reported Caucasian donors. The study aimed to test whether signatures of past pathogen exposure could be identified by cataloging public T cell receptors. The number of typed donors differed by locus: about 629-630 for A, B, C, DRB1 and DQB1; some 500 for DQA1; 600 to 610 for DPA1; and some 470 for DPB1. In the later analysis, no new phenotypic data were used to find candidate immune exposures; instead, reliance was placed on TCR beta sequences and their occurrence across donors. Donor age, sex, ethnicity and CMV serostatus were compiled together with the repertoire data. In an earlier analysis of more than 550 of the donors, high-throughput TCR beta sequencing was used to judge whether each TCR beta V gene segment behaved as functional or pseudogenic. Four to six DR-DQ haplotypes were handled as single units for association and clustering, since linkage in the cohort was strong. Besides the first cohort of about 730 subjects, a separate validation cohort made up of 120 different subjects was used. Every discovery cohort repertoire had been produced on one sequencing platform. A later analysis re-examined previously published TCR beta repertoires from about 700 donors and added high-resolution HLA genotyping to investigate patterns of TCR occurrence. Among about 410 genotyped donors of the cohort, an average of roughly 230,000 unique TCR beta nucleotide sequences was sequenced per donor, of which about 19% were non-productive. Using immunosequencing, the study profiled T cell repertoires from some 670 subjects and related those repertoires to cytomegalovirus serostatus. Roughly 320 gigabases of sequencing data and 91 million or so unique TCR sequences made up an early release that covered several hundred HLA-typed donors. A later genetic analysis took genome-wide SNP genotypes for about three fifths of the 666 donors and used that subset as a discovery cohort.

Receptors were amplified or captured by the immunoSEQ multiplex PCR assay. A mixture of 60 forward primers for TCR Vbeta segments and 13 reverse primers for TCR Jbeta segments was used in the multiplex PCR. The CDR3 region of rearranged TCR beta genes was amplified from genomic DNA by a multiplex PCR assay. The amplified TCR beta libraries were sequenced on the Illumina HiSeq System as 87-base-pair reads. The original pipeline was this. In a later analysis, some 80 million unique TCR beta chains were counted across the 650 to 700 repertoires, and roughly 11 million of these chains were shared by at least two donors. A nearest-neighbor algorithm error-corrected the raw reads and collapsed the reads into unique sequences, merging closely related sequences to remove PCR and sequencing errors. To assign V, D and J gene segments, CDR3 sequences were aligned to IMGT reference sequences. For a sequence to be retained, a match of at least six nucleotides was required to both a V gene segment and a J gene segment. A rearrangement counted as productive if the CDR3 had no stop codons and remained in frame with V and J, and every other rearrangement counted as non-productive. CDR3 was defined according to IMGT convention as the region running from the second conserved V-encoded cysteine to the conserved J-encoded phenylalanine. Sequences without an unambiguous match to a single V gene segment were excluded from the earlier analysis of about 630 of the donors. In an earlier analysis of some 590 of the donors, a V segment was called functional when productive rearrangements were above 56.7%, and segregating when the standard deviation between donors exceeded 5%. A statistical classification framework was developed to diagnose cytomegalovirus status using the catalog of TCR beta chain sequences. In a later analysis, TCR nucleotide sequences were compared against IMGT/GENE-DB human TR gene sequences so that V and J genes could be assigned. A later analysis assigned CDR3 sequences and most-parsimonious VDJ recombination scenarios with the TCRdist pipeline. In a later analysis, each TCR beta chain was defined by its CDR3 amino acid sequence together with its V-gene family, and reads without a unique V-gene family were excluded. A later analysis removed several hundred highly shared, low-generation-probability nucleotide sequences to deal with suspected cross-contamination and a sequencing artifact. A later analysis calculated a clonal expansion index for each public chain from normalized within-repertoire ranks of inferred template counts. In a later analysis, generation probabilities were computed using a VDJ recombination model fitted to out-of-frame rearrangements, and the results were checked against IGoR. In a later analysis, TCR-TCR, TCR-HLA and TCR-CMV co-occurrence was scored with hypergeometric tests, and a repertoire-size bias correction was applied to TCR pairs. To estimate false discovery rates, a later analysis permuted the HLA or CMV assignments 20 times. In a later analysis, co-occurring TCRs were grouped using DBSCAN, with TCRdist sequence similarity added in when clustering inside HLA-allele-positive subsets. Repertoires with fewer than 30,000 or more than 120,000 public chains were left out of co-occurrence clustering, as were a handful of repertoires with anomalous nucleotide sharing. TCRdb stores this immuneACCESS table with in-frame sequences only. Part of the clones is absent; in the studies checked, under half of the shortfall reflects unresolved V genes, and no reason is known for the rest. Clonal size and the V and J genes are those of that table, whereas D and trimming came from the DNA. Across this sample there are 100,000 to 120,000 clones, with roughly 13% seen only once. The leading ten clones occupy around 15% of the sample.

General conclusions and limits of the study: Because HLA typing was unavailable for some donors at each locus, only the typed subset was used in association tests. Most TCR sequences were seen in very few donors, while some public TCRs were found in many individuals. The classifier was reported to diagnose cytomegalovirus status with high specificity and sensitivity in both the original cohort and the validation cohort. The cohort was sequenced for TCR beta chains only, and without alpha or paired-chain data the features that could be detected were limited. When HLA alleles, especially DR and DQ, strongly co-occurred, attributing TCR associations to individual alleles was difficult. According to a later analysis, parvovirus B19, influenza, CMV and Epstein-Barr virus appeared linked to several top co-occurrence clusters. Because the 87-base-pair reads could not distinguish some IMGT-functional V segments, including TRBV6-2 and TRBV6-3, those segments were excluded. In a later analysis, HLA-associated TCR beta chains were found to be more clonally expanded and to have lower generation probabilities than equally common non-associated chains. An earlier analysis of around 500 of the donors showed that most TCR beta V segments appeared in productive rearrangements either about 87% or about 30% of the time, which broadly matched IMGT annotations. Roughly uniform sequencing depth across donors was assumed in presence/absence analyses, although this assumption may not hold. A further reported finding was that TCR beta sequences accurately predicted the HLA-A and HLA-B alleles for most subjects in the first cohort. Because counts were too low, about 18 rarely observed V segments, including chromosome 9 orphons, were left out of the earlier analysis of approximately 500 of the donors. In a later analysis, about 17,000 TCR beta sequences were associated with specific HLA alleles at a false discovery rate of 0.05. In a later analysis, the rate of TCR association differed among HLA loci, with DRB1 alleles having the most associated TCRs and HLA-C alleles having the fewest. A later genetic analysis associated a missense DCLRE1C variant with V-gene and J-gene trimming of TCR beta chains, and an independent cohort replicated the association. A total of about 150 TCR beta chains were listed by the study as associated with cytomegalovirus. In vitro tests confirmed that a few of the cytomegalovirus-associated TCR beta chains recognize cytomegalovirus antigens. The only immune exposure information available for the cohort was CMV serostatus. It was suggested by the authors that the approach could potentially be generalized to other disease states and immunological phenotypes. Most CMV-associated TCR beta chains appeared to be HLA-restricted in a later analysis, and the HLA associations seemed to be driven largely by CMV exposure. Compared with the roughly 720-donor mean, donors in an Asian-associated ancestry cluster had fewer N-insertions in productive TCRs, according to a later genetic analysis. A group of highly shared sequence variants was considered likely to be a technical artifact of the sequencing pipeline. Correlated functional status among segregating V segments might be attributable to linkage disequilibrium, but an unknown experimental factor could not be ruled out.

The cohort comprised hundreds of healthy bone marrow donors. All cohort members were sampled while nominally healthy, although unrecorded immune exposures were likely present. The donor tested CMV seropositive and was one of the 289 seropositive cohort members. A peripheral blood sample was collected from each donor, and TCR beta sequencing was performed on peripheral blood mononuclear cells. Genomic DNA was extracted from the blood cell samples with the Qiagen DNeasy Blood Extraction Kit. This clone was recorded a few times. Which antigen it targets is not known. No much larger clone is present one base from it, and per-base qualities are unavailable. CDR1 GTSNPN and CDR2 SVGIG are derived from the germline V gene (reference sequence). From the cysteine up to the phenylalanine, the CDR3 has a length of 12 residues. Only the CDR3 DNA is retained, 36 bases long and in frame from the first base. Between the V and J ends, shortened by 7 bases and 8 bases respectively, the junction contains 15 bases.

The receptor was isolated from a man aged 40-55 years in good health and CMV-seropositive. The V and J segments used are TRBV30 and TRBJ2-1; a weak D assignment points to TRBD1 (5 bases agree). The specimen sequenced was PBMCs. The encoded CDR3 is CAYDSREDEQFF. The DNA sequence follows: TGTGCCTATGATTCCAGGGAAGATGAGCAGTTCTTC.